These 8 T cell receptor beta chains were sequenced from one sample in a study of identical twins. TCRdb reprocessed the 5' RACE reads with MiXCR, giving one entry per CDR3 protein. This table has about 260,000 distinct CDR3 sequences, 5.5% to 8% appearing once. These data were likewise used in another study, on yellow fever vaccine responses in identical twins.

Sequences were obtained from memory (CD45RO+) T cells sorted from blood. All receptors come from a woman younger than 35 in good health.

This CDR3 is CATSRDQGISEQYV. The CDR3 DNA is TGTGCCACCAGCAGAGATCAGGGAATCTCCGAGCAGTACGTC. V and J are TRBV15 and TRBJ2-7; tentative D call: TRBD1 (5 bases). Germline V CDR1 and CDR2: LNHNV, YYDKDF (reference sequence). The CDR3 is 14 residues long. Trimming removed 0 bases from V and 6 bases from J, with 12 bases in between.

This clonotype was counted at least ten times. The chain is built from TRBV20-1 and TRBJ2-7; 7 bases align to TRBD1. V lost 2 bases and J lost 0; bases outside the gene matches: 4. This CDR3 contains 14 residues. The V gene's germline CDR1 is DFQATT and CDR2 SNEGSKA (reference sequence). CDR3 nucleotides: TGCAGTGCTAGACCTAGACAGGGCTCCTACGAGCAGTACTTC. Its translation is CSARPRQGSYEQYF.

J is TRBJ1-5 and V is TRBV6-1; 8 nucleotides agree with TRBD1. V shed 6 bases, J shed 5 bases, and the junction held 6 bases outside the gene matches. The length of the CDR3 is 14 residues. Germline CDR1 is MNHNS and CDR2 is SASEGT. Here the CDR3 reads CASRPQGAYQPQHF. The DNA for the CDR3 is TGTGCCAGCAGACCTCAGGGGGCCTATCAGCCCCAGCATTTT.

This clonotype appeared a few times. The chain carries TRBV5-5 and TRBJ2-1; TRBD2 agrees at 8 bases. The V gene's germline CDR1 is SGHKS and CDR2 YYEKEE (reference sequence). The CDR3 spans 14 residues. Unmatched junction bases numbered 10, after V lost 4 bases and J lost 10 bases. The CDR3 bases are TGTGCCAGCAGCGGTCGGGAGGGCCCGGGAGAGCAGTTCTTC. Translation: CASSGREGPGEQFF.

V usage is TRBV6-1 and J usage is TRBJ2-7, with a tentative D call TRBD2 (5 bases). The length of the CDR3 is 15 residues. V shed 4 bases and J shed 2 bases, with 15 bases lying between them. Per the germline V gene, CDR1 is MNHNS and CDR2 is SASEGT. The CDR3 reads CASSVQTGSAYEQYV. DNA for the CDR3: TGTGCCAGCAGTGTTCAAACGGGGTCCGCCTACGAGCAGTACGTC.

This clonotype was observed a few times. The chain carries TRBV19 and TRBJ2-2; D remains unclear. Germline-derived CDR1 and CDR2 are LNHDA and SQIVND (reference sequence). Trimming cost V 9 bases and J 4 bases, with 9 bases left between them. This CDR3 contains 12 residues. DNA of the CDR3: TGTGCCAGCAAGGACGCCACCGGGGAGCTGTTTTTT. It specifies CASKDATGELFF. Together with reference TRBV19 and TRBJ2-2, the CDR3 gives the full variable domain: DGGITQSPKYLFRKEGQNVTLSCEQNLNHDAMYWYRQDPGQGLRLIYYSQIVNDFQKGDIAEGYSVSREKKESFPLTVTSAQKNPTAFYLCASKDATGELFFGEGSRLTVL.

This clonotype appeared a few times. CDR3 DNA: TGTGCCAGCCAAAAAGACAGGGCGAACACCGGGGAGCTGTTTTTT. Protein: CASQKDRANTGELFF. V usage is TRBV6-1 and J usage is TRBJ2-2; TRBD1 aligns across 7 bases. CDR3 length: 15 residues. Trimming removed 8 bases from V and 0 bases from J; junction bases left unmatched: 6. Looked up from germline, CDR1 is MNHNS and CDR2 is SASEGT.

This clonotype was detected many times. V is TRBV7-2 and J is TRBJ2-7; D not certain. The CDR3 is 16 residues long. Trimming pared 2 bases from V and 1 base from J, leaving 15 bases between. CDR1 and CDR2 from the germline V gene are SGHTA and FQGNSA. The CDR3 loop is CASSLSAAFSSYEQYF. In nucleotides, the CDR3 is TGTGCCAGCAGCTTATCGGCAGCCTTTTCTTCCTACGAGCAGTACTTC.